This T cell receptor beta chain was sequenced in a study of persistence of HIV-infected CD4 T cells. Study context: A couple of participants gave one leukapheresis sample; others gave up to about 200 mL blood repeatedly. A larger, less memory-rich fraction responded to anti-CD3/anti-CD28 beads than to antigen.

This was the immunoSEQ version 4 assay in survey mode. Using immunoSEQ multiplex PCR, the repertoire was profiled, and TCRdb retains in-frame clones only, with some absent. The table includes under 50,000 clones, approximately 91% detected once. Germline V gene lookup returns CDR1 SGHRS and CDR2 YFSETQ. Unmatched junction bases numbered 9, after V lost 3 bases and J lost 1 base. The CDR3 is made up of 16 amino acids. Nonspecific anti-CD3/anti-CD28 bead stimulation represents the broad CD4+ T cell repertoire. Responding CD4+ T cells were sorted by upregulation of both CD40 ligand and CD69. As regards this clone: The antigen remains unidentified.

Material: CD4+ T cells sorted from PBMCs after roughly 18-hour stimulation, obtained from a patient who received antiretroviral therapy. This TCR was sampled from an adult man with HIV who was CMV-seropositive. The gene calls are TRBV5-1 and TRBJ1-1, with TRBD1 matching 7 bases. CDR3: CASSSYAGQRNTEAFF. CDR3 in DNA: TGCGCCAGCAGCTCCTACGCGGGACAGCGGAACACTGAAGCTTTCTTT. The full variable domain, in which reference TRBV5-1 and TRBJ1-1 provide the parts outside the CDR3, is KAGVTQTPRYLIKTRGQQVTLSCSPISGHRSVSWYQQTPGQGLQFLFEYFSETQRNKGNFPGRFSGRQFSNSRSEMNVSTLELGDSALYLCASSSYAGQRNTEAFFGQGTRLTVV.